This T cell receptor (beta chain) was obtained from a study of T cell responses to AZD1222 COVID-19 vaccine (dated by TCRdb to the early 2020s). As for the study more broadly: A total of 233 trial participants underwent TCR sequencing, of whom 207 had received two doses of AZD1222 and 26 had received two doses of the MenACWY control vaccine. Trial participants were enrolled into age subgroups of 18-55, 56-69 and 70-plus years, which contained around 150, 29 and 61 TCR-sequenced participants, respectively. General conclusions and limits of the study: The whole spike protein was spanned by vaccine-associated CD4 TCRs, and dominant responses were seen in regions 160-218 and 743-854. In the small 56-69-year group, the increase in depth fell short of significance, most likely because of low power. After two AZD1222 doses, both the breadth and the depth of spike-specific TCRs were significantly higher than at day 0 and than in MenACWY recipients. Participants were mostly white British and included more females than males, and it was suggested by the authors that clonal diversity may have been underestimated. No day 14 peak-response samples were available, so repertoires were characterized only after the peak T cell response. Conclusions about previously exposed vaccinees are limited because only five or six AZD1222 recipients were SARS-CoV-2 seropositive at baseline. Reportedly, close to half of the unique spike-specific TCRs recognized epitopes lying outside the regions that are mutated in the B.1.351 and B.1.1.7 variants.

Worth noting for this clone: Its specific antigen is unknown. No quality values exist for individual bases; no much larger clone is one base distant.

According to the study, the label for this sample's time point signals: about 28 days (+/-7) after the second vaccine dose. AZD1222 recipients with second doses at about 4 weeks or about 12 weeks were pooled, because spike-specific TCR depth and breadth did not differ between schedules. Vaccinee samples were obtained from the UK trials COV001 and COV002, which included a single-blind randomized controlled phase 2/3 trial of AZD1222 (ChAdOx1 nCoV-19) in healthy adults. For TCRbeta chain sequencing, PBMC samples from trial participants were taken at day 0 and at day 28 after the second dose. The CDR3 regions of human TCRbeta chains were analyzed by immunosequencing. The paper's data handling went like this. Repertoire TCRs were matched against a reference library of SARS-CoV-2-specific TCRs generated with the MIRA antigen-specificity platform. Breadth was defined as the fraction of unique TCRs that were SARS-CoV-2-associated. Depth was defined as the fraction of total T cells that were SARS-CoV-2-associated. Using the MIRA data, each spike-specific TCR was mapped to the spike region that the TCR reacts to and placed in a CD4 or CD8 class. Log10-transformed breadth and depth values were compared by one-way ANOVA with Sidak's multiple comparisons tests. TCRdb mirrors the immuneACCESS table, restricted to in-frame sequences. Some clones are absent from its copies; in checked studies, under half trace to an unresolved V gene, and the reason for the others is unknown. V and J calls and clone size follow that table, whereas D and trimming were derived from the DNA. This sample comprises under 150,000 clones, around 89% of them detected only once. The ten most abundant clones make up approximately 9.8% of the sample.

The TCR originated in an adult who received the AZD1222 COVID-19 vaccine. The sequenced sample was peripheral blood, obtained 28 days after the second AZD1222 dose.

The bases are TGCACCAGCAGCCAAGATGATACATTCACGAAGGATGGCTACACCTTC. Translated, it gives CTSSQDDTFTKDGYTF. The rearranged segments are TRBV1 and TRBJ1-2. TRBV1 is a pseudogene. The CDR3 holds 16 amino acids from the cysteine to the phenylalanine. Left in the record is the CDR3 DNA by itself, 48 bases read in frame from the first base.